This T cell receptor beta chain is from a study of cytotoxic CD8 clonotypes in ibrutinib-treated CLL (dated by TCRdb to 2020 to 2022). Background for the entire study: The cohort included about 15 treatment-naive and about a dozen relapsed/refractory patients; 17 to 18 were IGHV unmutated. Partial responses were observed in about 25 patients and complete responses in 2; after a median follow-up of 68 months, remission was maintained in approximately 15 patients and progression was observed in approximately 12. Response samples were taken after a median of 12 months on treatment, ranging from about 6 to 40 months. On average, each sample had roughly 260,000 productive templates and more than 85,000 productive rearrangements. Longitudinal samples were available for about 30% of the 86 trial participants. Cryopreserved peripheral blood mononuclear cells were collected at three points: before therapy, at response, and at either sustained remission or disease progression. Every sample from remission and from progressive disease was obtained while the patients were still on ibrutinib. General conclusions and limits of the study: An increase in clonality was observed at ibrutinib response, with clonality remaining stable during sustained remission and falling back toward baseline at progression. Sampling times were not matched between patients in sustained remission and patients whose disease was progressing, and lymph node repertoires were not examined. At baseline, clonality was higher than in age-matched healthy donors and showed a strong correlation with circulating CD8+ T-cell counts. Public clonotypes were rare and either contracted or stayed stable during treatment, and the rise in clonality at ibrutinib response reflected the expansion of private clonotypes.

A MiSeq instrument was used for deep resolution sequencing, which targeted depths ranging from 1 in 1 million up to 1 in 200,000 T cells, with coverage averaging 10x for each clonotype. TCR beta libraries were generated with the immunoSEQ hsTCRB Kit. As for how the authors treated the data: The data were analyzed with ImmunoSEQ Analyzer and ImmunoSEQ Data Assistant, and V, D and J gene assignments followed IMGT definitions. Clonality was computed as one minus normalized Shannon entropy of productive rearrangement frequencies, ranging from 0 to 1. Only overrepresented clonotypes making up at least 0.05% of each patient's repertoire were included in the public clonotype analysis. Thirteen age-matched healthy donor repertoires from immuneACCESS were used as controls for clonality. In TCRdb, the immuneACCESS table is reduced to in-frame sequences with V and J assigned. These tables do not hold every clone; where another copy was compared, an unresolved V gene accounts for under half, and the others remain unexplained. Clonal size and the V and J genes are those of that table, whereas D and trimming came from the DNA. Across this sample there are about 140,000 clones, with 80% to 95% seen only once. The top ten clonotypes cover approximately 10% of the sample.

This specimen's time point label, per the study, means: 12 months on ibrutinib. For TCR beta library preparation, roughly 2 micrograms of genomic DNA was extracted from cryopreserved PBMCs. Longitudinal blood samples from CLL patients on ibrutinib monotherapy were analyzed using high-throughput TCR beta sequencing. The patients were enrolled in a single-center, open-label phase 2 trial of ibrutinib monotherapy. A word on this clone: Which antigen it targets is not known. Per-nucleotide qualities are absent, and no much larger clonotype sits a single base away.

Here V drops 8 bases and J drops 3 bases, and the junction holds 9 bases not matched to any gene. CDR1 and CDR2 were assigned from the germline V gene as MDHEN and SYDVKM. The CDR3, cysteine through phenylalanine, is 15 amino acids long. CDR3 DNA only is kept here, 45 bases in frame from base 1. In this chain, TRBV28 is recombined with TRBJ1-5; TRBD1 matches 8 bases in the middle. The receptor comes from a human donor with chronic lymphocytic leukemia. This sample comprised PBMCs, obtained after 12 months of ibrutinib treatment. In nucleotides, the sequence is TGTGCCAGCTCTACCGACAGGGGATACAATCAGCCCCAGCATTTT. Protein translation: CASSTDRGYNQPQHF.